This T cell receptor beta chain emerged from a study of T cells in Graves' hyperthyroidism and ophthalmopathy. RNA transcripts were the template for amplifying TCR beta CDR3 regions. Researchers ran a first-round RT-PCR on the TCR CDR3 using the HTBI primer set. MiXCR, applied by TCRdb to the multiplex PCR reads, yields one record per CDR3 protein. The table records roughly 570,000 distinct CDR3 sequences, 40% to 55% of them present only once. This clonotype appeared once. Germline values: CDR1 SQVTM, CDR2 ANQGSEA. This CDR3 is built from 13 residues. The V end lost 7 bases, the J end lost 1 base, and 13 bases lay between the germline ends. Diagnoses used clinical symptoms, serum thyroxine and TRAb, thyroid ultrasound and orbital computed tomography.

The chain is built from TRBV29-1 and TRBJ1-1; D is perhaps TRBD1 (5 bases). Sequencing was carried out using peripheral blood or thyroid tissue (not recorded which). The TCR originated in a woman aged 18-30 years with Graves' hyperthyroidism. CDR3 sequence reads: CSAGGRGNTEAFF. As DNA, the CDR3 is TGCAGCGCTGGGGGTAGGGGGAACACTGAAGCTTTCTTT.